The clone carrying this T cell receptor beta chain was recorded at least ten times. RNA transcripts were the template for amplifying TCR beta CDR3 regions. TCR CDR3 regions were first amplified by RT-PCR with HTBI primers. Via MiXCR, TCRdb re-called the multiplex PCR reads, giving one row per CDR3 protein. The sample holds under 400,000 distinct CDR3 sequences, 25% seen once. This record comes from a study of T cells in Graves' hyperthyroidism and ophthalmopathy. The germline V gene has CDR1 SEHNR and CDR2 FQNEAQ (reference sequence). The CDR3 is 15 residues long. Trimming removed 1 base from V and 5 bases from J, with 14 bases in between. Hyperthyroidism of Graves' type that showed no ophthalmopathy progression within 18 months was stable.

Sequenced: blood. The source is a man over 45 with Graves' hyperthyroidism. The chain carries TRBV7-9 and TRBJ2-5; D gene uncertain. CDR3 bases: TGTGCCAGCAGCTTAGAGGTTCTTGAGCTGGAGACCCAGTACTTC. Translating it yields CASSLEVLELETQYF.